What follows are 17 T cell receptor beta chains derived from one specimen sequenced in a study of blood T cell repertoires in COVID-19. Clones were read by immunoSEQ multiplex PCR, and TCRdb kept only the in-frame ones, dropping some. This sample has 120,000 to 150,000 clones, with just over 85% found just once. Sequencing was done on a sample of peripheral blood. The receptors stem from a woman between 55 and 75 years old with acute or convalescent COVID-19.

This chain links TRBV5-1 with TRBJ1-1; 10 positions match TRBD1. The V and J ends lost 2 bases and 4 bases, in that order; junction bases with no gene match: 11. CDR3 length: 17 amino acids. CDR1 and CDR2 (germline): SGHRS, YFSETQ. The CDR3 DNA is TGCGCCAGCAGCTTTCCTAGACAGGGGGCGGAAGGCACTGAAGCTTTCTTT. It specifies CASSFPRQGAEGTEAFF.

The CDR3 loop is CASMGNRGLNYGYTF. The CDR3 region has the DNA TGTGCCAGCATGGGAAACAGGGGGCTGAACTATGGCTACACCTTC. The chain uses TRBV11-2 and TRBJ1-2; 9 bases agree with TRBD1. Per germline, CDR1 SGHAT and CDR2 FQNNGV. J lost 2 bases, V lost 7 bases, and 8 bases had no gene match. The CDR3 has 15 amino acids.

The V call is TRBV5-4, the J call TRBJ1-2; 7 bases fit TRBD1. Losses at the gene ends were 4 bases for V and 0 bases for J; bases not matched to a gene: 3. Germline lookup yields CDR1 SGHNT and CDR2 YYREEE (reference sequence). The CDR3 totals 14 residues. The CDR3 sequence: CASSRQGSNYGYTF. CDR3 coding DNA: TGTGCCAGCAGCCGACAGGGATCTAACTATGGCTACACCTTC.

This clone was observed a single time. DNA of the CDR3: TGTGCCTGGAGTGGCCCCCGACAGGGGAACACAGATACGCAGTATTTT. This translates into CAWSGPRQGNTDTQYF. This chain connects TRBV30 to TRBJ2-3, with 8 positions matching TRBD1. CDR1 and CDR2 from the germline V gene are GTSNPN and SVGIG (reference sequence). V lost 1 base to trimming and J lost 2 bases; unmatched junction nucleotides: 8. CDR3 length: 16 amino acids.

The V and J genes are TRBV5-1 and TRBJ1-2; D may be TRBD1 (6 bases). V lost 3 bases and J 1 base, leaving 16 bases between the germline ends. Looked up from germline, CDR1 is SGHRS and CDR2 is YFSETQ. The CDR3 is made up of 16 amino acids. CDR3 protein: CASSSSQGTFNYGYTF. The CDR3 region has the DNA TGCGCCAGCAGCTCTTCACAGGGTACTTTTAACTATGGCTACACCTTC.

The rearrangement uses TRBV24-1 and TRBJ2-3; D remains unclear. Germline V gives CDR1 KGHDR, CDR2 SFDVKD. Trimming pared 3 bases from V and 1 base from J, leaving 13 bases between. This CDR3 spans 16 amino acids. The CDR3 is CATSDRRGFGTDTQYF. In nucleotides, the CDR3 is TGTGCCACCAGTGATAGGCGCGGCTTCGGCACAGATACGCAGTATTTT.

The V and J genes are TRBV28 and TRBJ2-2; tentative D call: TRBD1 (5 bases). Germline loops: CDR1 MDHEN, CDR2 SYDVKM. CDR3 length: 14 residues. V shed 6 bases and J shed 6 bases, with 14 bases lying between them. CDR3 sequence (DNA): TGTGCCAGCAGCCGCCATACAGGCCCCGGGGAGCTGTTTTTT. This codes for CASSRHTGPGELFF.

The chain uses TRBV5-1 and TRBJ2-1; 13 nucleotides match TRBD2. The CDR3 runs 15 residues. Germline assignment: CDR1 SGHRS and CDR2 YFSETQ. V shed 5 bases, J shed 9 bases, and the junction held 8 bases outside the gene matches. This CDR3 reads CASRETSGGVLEQFF. Here the CDR3 DNA reads TGCGCCAGCAGGGAAACTAGCGGGGGGGTTCTTGAGCAGTTCTTC.

The chain combines TRBV18 with TRBJ2-1; weak D call: TRBD2 (5 bases). In germline, CDR1 is KGHSH, CDR2 LQKENI. V lost 6 bases, J lost 12 bases, and 18 bases lay in between. The CDR3 runs to 13 residues. CDR3 region: CASSDGPGIWQFF. The CDR3 coding sequence is TGTGCCAGCTCCGACGGGCCCGGGATTTGGCAGTTCTTC.

The chain links TRBV5-6 to TRBJ2-7; TRBD2 agrees at 8 bases. Trimming cost V 4 bases and J 2 bases; bases outside gene matches: 5. The germline V gene encodes CDR1 SGHDT and CDR2 YYEEEE. The CDR3 is 14 amino acids. Here the CDR3 reads CASSRGGYPYEQYF. DNA for the CDR3: TGTGCCAGCAGCCGGGGGGGATACCCCTACGAGCAGTACTTC.

This rearrangement joins TRBV6-5 to TRBJ2-7; 11 bases are a match to TRBD1. V was clipped by 4 bases and J by 5 bases; unmatched bases: 4. The CDR3 totals 14 residues. The germline CDR1 and CDR2 sequences are MNHEY and SVGAGI. CDR3 in amino acids: CASSFGQGANEQYF. As DNA, the CDR3 is TGTGCCAGCAGTTTCGGACAGGGGGCTAACGAGCAGTACTTC.

This chain links TRBV3-1 (or the pseudogene TRBV3-2) with TRBJ2-5; TRBD2 matches at 9 bases. V was pared by 0 bases and J by 5 bases, with 7 bases of the junction left unmatched. The V gene's germline CDR1 is LGHDT and CDR2 YNNKEL (reference sequence). The CDR3 totals 16 residues. The CDR3 DNA is TGTGCCAGCAGCCAAGATCGGGCGGGGGGGCTTGAGACCCAGTACTTC. It translates to CASSQDRAGGLETQYF.

The chain is built from TRBV3-1 (or the pseudogene TRBV3-2) and TRBJ2-1, with D possibly matching TRBD2 (7 bases). V was clipped by 1 base and J by 7 bases, with 20 bases between them. The CDR3 totals 17 residues. Germline V gene lookup returns CDR1 LGHDT and CDR2 YNNKEL (reference sequence). CDR3 protein: CASSQGPFGGPGNEQFF. Written as DNA, the CDR3 is TGTGCCAGCAGCCAAGGGCCTTTCGGGGGGCCGGGGAATGAGCAGTTCTTC.

This clone was picked up many times. Other nucleotide sequences from this sample produce the same CDR3. The chain employs TRBV7-9 and TRBJ2-3, with TRBD1 matching over 9 bases. Trimming cost V 5 bases and J 0 bases; bases outside gene matches: 0. Germline CDR1 SEHNR, CDR2 FQNEAQ (reference sequence). CDR3 length: 14 residues. CDR3 DNA: TGTGCCAGCAGCGGGACAGGGAGCACAGATACGCAGTATTTT. This encodes CASSGTGSTDTQYF. The variable domain in full, with the rest retrieved from reference TRBV7-9 and TRBJ2-3, is DTGVSQNPRHKITKRGQNVTFRCDPISEHNRLYWYRQTLGQGPEFLTYFQNEAQLEKSRLLSDRFSAERPKGSFSTLEIQRTEQGDSAMYLCASSGTGSTDTQYFGPGTRLTVL.

The CDR3 region is CASSISTGTGQETQYF. CDR3 in DNA: TGTGCCAGTAGTATATCCACCGGGACAGGGCAAGAGACCCAGTACTTC. This sequence joins TRBV19 and TRBJ2-5; 9 nucleotides match TRBD1. The germline CDR1 and CDR2 sequences are LNHDA and SQIVND (reference sequence). The CDR3 runs to 16 residues. With V trimmed by 2 bases and J by 2 bases, 6 bases remained unmatched.

V usage is TRBV27 and J usage is TRBJ1-1, with D unresolved. The end of the DNA fits TRBJ2-2 better, so the J call may be wrong. The germline V gene encodes CDR1 MNHEY and CDR2 SMNVEV (reference sequence). This CDR3 comprises 16 residues. The CDR3 is CASSSPPRVKANLLFF. DNA of the CDR3: TGTGCCAGCAGTTCCCCGCCTAGAGTGAAGGCCAACCTTCTGTTTTTT.

The chain links TRBV29-1 to TRBJ1-5; 8 nucleotides line up with TRBD1. With 4 bases clipped from V and 3 bases from J, the junction kept 2 bases outside the gene matches. CDR1 is SQVTM, CDR2 ANQGSEA, per germline. This CDR3 comprises 13 residues. CDR3 sequence (DNA): TGCAGCGTTGCACAGGGGGTCAATCAGCCCCAGCATTTT. Amino acid sequence: CSVAQGVNQPQHF. The full variable domain, with the rest looked up from reference TRBV29-1 and TRBJ1-5, is SAVISQKPSRDICQRGTSLTIQCQVDSQVTMMFWYRQQPGQSLTLIATANQGSEATYESGFVIDKFPISRPNLTFSTLTVSNMSPEDSSIYLCSVAQGVNQPQHFGDGTRLSIL.